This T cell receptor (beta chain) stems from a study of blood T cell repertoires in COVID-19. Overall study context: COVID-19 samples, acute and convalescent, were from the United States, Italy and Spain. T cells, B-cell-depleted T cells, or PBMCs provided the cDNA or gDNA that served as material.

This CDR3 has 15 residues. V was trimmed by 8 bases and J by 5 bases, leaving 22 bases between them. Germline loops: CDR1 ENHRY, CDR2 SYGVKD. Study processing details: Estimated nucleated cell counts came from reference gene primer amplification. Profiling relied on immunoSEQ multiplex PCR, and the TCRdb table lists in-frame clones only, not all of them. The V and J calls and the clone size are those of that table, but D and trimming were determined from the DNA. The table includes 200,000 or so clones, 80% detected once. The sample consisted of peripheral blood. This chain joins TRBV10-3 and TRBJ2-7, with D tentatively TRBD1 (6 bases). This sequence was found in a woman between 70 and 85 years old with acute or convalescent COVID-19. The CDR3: CAIGMGAPRVDEQYF. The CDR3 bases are TGTGCCATCGGTATGGGGGCCCCACGTGTCGACGAGCAGTACTTC.